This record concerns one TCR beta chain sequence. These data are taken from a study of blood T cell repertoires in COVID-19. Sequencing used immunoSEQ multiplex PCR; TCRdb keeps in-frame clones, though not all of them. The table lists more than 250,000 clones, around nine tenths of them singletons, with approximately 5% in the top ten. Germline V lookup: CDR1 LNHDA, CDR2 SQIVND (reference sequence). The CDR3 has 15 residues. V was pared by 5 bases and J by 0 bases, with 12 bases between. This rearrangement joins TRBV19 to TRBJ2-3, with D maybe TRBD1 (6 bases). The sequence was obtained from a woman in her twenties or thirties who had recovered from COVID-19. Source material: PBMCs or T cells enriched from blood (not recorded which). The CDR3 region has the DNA TGTGCCAGTAGTCCATTACAGGGAAGCACAGATACGCAGTATTTT. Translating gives CASSPLQGSTDTQYF.